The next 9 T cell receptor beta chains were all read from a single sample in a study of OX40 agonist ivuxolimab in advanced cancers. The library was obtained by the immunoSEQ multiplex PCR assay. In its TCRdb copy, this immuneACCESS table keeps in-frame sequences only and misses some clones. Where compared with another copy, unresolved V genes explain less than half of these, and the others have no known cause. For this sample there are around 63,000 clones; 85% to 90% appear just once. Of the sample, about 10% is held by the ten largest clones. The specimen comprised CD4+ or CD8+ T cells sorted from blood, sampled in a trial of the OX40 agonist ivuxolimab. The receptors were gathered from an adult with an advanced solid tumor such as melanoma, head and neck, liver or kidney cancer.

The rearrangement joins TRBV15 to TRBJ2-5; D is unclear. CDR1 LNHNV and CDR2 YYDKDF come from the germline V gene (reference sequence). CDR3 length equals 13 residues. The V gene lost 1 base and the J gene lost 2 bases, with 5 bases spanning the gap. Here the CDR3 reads CATSRGAQETQYF. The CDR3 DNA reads TGTGCCACCAGCAGAGGGGCTCAAGAGACCCAGTACTTC.

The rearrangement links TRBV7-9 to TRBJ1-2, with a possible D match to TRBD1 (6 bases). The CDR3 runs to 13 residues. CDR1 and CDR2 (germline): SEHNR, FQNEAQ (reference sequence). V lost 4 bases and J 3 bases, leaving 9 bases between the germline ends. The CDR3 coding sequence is TGTGCCAGCAGCTCGGGACAATACTATGGCTACACCTTC. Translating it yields CASSSGQYYGYTF.

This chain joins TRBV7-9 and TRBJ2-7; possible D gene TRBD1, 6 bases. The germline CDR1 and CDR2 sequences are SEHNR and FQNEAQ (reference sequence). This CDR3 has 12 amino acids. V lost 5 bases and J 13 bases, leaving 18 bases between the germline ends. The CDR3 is CASSIHQGTFYF. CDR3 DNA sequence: TGTGCCAGCAGCATTCACCAGGGGACCTTTTACTTC. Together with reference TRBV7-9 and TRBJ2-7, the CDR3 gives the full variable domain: DTGVSQNPRHKITKRGQNVTFRCDPISEHNRLYWYRQTLGQGPEFLTYFQNEAQLEKSRLLSDRFSAERPKGSFSTLEIQRTEQGDSAMYLCASSIHQGTFYFGPGTRLTVT.

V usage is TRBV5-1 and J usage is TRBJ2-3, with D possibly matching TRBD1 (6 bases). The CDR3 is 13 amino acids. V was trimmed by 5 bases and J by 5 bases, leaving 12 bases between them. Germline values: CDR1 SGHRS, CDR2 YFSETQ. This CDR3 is CASRQGTLDTQYF. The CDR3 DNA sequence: TGCGCCAGCAGGCAGGGGACGTTAGATACGCAGTATTTT.

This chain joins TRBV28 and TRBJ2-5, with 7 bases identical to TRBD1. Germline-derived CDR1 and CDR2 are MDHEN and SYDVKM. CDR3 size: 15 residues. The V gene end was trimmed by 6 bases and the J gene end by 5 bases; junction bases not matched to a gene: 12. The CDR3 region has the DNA TGTGCCAGCAGGCGACTTCTAGGGGGCTTGGAGACCCAGTACTTC. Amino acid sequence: CASRRLLGGLETQYF. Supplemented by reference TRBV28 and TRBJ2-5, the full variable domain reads DVKVTQSSRYLVKRTGEKVFLECVQDMDHENMFWYRQDPGLGLRLIYFSYDVKMKEKGDIPEGYSVSREKKERFSLILESASTNQTSMYLCASRRLLGGLETQYFGPGTRLLVL.

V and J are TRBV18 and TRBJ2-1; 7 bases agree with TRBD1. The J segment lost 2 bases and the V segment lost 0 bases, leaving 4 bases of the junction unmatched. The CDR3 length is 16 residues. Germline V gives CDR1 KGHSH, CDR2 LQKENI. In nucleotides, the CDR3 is TGTGCCAGCTCACCACCGGCCAGGGGGACCTACAATGAGCAGTTCTTC. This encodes CASSPPARGTYNEQFF.

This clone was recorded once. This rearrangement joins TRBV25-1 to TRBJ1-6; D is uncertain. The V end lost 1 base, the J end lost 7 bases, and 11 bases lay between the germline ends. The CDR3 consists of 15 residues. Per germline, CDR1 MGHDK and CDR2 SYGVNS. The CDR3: CASSELGRNNSPLHF. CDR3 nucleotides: TGTGCCAGCAGTGAATTGGGCAGAAACAATTCACCCCTCCACTTT.

The CDR3 is CASSQSGGYYNEQFF. The CDR3 bases are TGTGCCAGCAGTCAGAGCGGGGGCTACTACAATGAGCAGTTCTTC. The chain couples TRBV6-1 to TRBJ2-1; 8 nucleotides agree with TRBD2. This CDR3 spans 15 amino acids. J lost 3 bases, V lost 5 bases, and 6 bases had no gene match. The germline gives CDR1 MNHNS, CDR2 SASEGT.

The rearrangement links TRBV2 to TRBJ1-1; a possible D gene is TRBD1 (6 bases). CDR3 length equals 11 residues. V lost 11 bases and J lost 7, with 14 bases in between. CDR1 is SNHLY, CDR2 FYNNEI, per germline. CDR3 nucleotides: TGTGCCGGACGACAGGAGGGTGAAGCTTTCTTT. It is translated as CAGRQEGEAFF.